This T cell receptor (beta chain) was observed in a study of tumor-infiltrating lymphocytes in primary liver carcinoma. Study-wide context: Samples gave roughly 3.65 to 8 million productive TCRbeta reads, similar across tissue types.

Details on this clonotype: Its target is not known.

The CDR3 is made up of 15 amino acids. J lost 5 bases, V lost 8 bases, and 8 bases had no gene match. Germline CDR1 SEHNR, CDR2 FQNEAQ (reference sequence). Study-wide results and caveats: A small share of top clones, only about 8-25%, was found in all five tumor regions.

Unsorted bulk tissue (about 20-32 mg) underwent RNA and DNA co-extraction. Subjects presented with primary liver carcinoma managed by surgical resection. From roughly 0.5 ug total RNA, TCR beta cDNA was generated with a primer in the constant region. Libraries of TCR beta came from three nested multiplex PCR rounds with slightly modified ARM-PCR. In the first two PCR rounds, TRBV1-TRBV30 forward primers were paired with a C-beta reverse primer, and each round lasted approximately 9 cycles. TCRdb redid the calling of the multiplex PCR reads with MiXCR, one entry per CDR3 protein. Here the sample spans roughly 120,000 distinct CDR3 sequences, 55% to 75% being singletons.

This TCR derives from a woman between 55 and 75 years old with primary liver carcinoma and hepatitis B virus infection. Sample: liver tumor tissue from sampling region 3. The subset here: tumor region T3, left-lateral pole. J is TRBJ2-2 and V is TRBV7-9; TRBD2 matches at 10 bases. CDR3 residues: CASGPLAGATGELFF. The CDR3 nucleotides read TGTGCCAGCGGCCCCCTAGCGGGAGCGACCGGGGAGCTGTTTTTT.